What follows is one T cell receptor beta chain and its context. The antigen is undetermined. Either unselected PBMC or bead-purified CD4+, CD4+CD8+, CD57+ or CD56+ cells were sequenced. The data are from a study of STAT5B mutations in CD4+ large granular lymphocyte leukemia. This was a survey-level run. Sequencing used immunoSEQ multiplex PCR; TCRdb keeps in-frame clones, though not all of them. The profile covers 3,500 to 5,500 clones, with over 75% appearing a single time and roughly 8% taken by the ten largest. Per the germline V gene, CDR1 is SGHVS and CDR2 is FQNEAQ. The CDR3 totals 16 residues. V shed 1 base, J shed 4 bases, and the junction held 8 bases outside the gene matches. Study-wide findings and caveats: Of heterogeneous patient samples, only five or six CD4-sorted ones were compared for clonality. Compared with healthy controls (2/35), patient top clones favored TRBV06 (8/27).

The specimen was PBMCs. The genes are TRBV7-8 and TRBJ2-7; 9 bases agree with TRBD2. The TCR sequence derives from a man between 65 and 79 years old with CD4+ T-cell large granular lymphocyte leukemia. CDR3: CASSLGLAGSGYEQYF. The CDR3 DNA reads as TGTGCCAGCAGCTTAGGTCTAGCGGGGTCCGGGTACGAGCAGTACTTC.